The next 20 T cell receptor beta chains were all read from a single sample in a study of regulatory T cells in long-lasting Graves disease. Construction of the TCR beta libraries employed iRepertoire HTBI primers in conjunction with Arm-PCR of CDR3 regions. MiXCR was run by TCRdb on the multiplex PCR reads, yielding one entry per CDR3 protein. The top ten hold roughly 8.9% of the sample, which has roughly 520,000 distinct CDR3 sequences, around 11% seen once. Time point in this sample: newly diagnosed GD, antithyroid drugs for less than 3 months. The TCR library was prepared using RNA isolated from PBMCs. The data were also submitted as part of a second study, on T cells in Graves' hyperthyroidism and ophthalmopathy.

The sequences come from peripheral blood mononuclear cells (PBMCs), collected at new diagnosis, from a patient treated with antithyroid drugs. These receptors all stem from a woman aged 25 to 45 with Graves disease.

To note about this clonotype: This may be a read error, as it is one base from a much larger clone. The rearrangement joins TRBV6-5 to TRBJ1-1; a weak D match, TRBD1 (5 bases). This CDR3 has 17 amino acids. The V gene's germline CDR1 is MNHEY and CDR2 SVGAGI. CDR3 amino acids: CAGSYSSAGLVNTEAFF. CDR3 bases: TGTGCCGGCAGTTACTCGTCGGCAGGGTTAGTGAACACTGAAGCTTTCTTT.

This clonotype has only a few counts. J is TRBJ1-6 and V is TRBV5-4, with 9 positions matching TRBD1. CDR1 SGHNT and CDR2 YYREEE come from the germline V gene (reference sequence). V trimming: 3 bases; J trimming: 2 bases; junction bases outside the gene matches: 3. The CDR3 consists of 16 residues. CDR3 in DNA: TGTGCCAGCAGCTGGGGACAGGGCCCCTATAATTCACCCCTCCACTTT. Protein product: CASSWGQGPYNSPLHF. Together with reference TRBV5-4 and TRBJ1-6, the CDR3 gives the full variable domain: ETGVTQSPTHLIKTRGQQVTLRCSSQSGHNTVSWYQQALGQGPQFIFQYYREEENGRGNFPPRFSGLQFPNYSSELNVNALELDDSALYLCASSWGQGPYNSPLHFGNGTRLTVT.

In DNA, the CDR3 is TGTGCCAGTAGTATCGGGCCTCCGGGCTATGGCTACACCTTC. This sequence encodes CASSIGPPGYGYTF. V is TRBV19 and J is TRBJ1-2; no reliable D call. Between the trimmed V and J ends, which lost 3 bases and 4 bases, there was a span of 12 bases. In germline, CDR1 is LNHDA, CDR2 SQIVND (reference sequence). This CDR3 has 14 residues. Filled out from reference TRBV19 and TRBJ1-2, the complete variable domain reads DGGITQSPKYLFRKEGQNVTLSCEQNLNHDAMYWYRQDPGQGLRLIYYSQIVNDFQKGDIAEGYSVSREKKESFPLTVTSAQKNPTAFYLCASSIGPPGYGYTFGSGTRLTVV.

This clonotype has ten or more counts. The rearrangement links TRBV19 to TRBJ1-6, with D unclear. Trimming shortened V by 3 bases and J by 8 bases, and 14 bases separated the two germline ends. CDR1 LNHDA and CDR2 SQIVND come from the germline V gene (reference sequence). This CDR3 region has 15 residues. CDR3 loop: CASSIGYGIHSPLHF. CDR3 nucleotides: TGTGCCAGTAGTATTGGGTACGGCATCCATTCACCCCTCCACTTT.

This clonotype was counted a few times. The chain is built from TRBV24-1 and TRBJ1-5, with D perhaps matching TRBD1 (5 bases). This CDR3 comprises 13 residues. Germline V gives CDR1 KGHDR, CDR2 SFDVKD. Trimming removed 0 bases from V and 9 bases from J, with 8 bases in between. The CDR3 reads CATSDLGGSPQHF. In DNA, the CDR3 is TGTGCCACCAGTGATTTGGGGGGTTCGCCCCAGCATTTT.

This clonotype was seen only a few times. V usage is TRBV20-1 and J usage is TRBJ2-1; TRBD2 agrees at 11 bases. This CDR3 comprises 19 residues. J was trimmed by 6 bases and V by 5 bases; bases with no gene match: 21. Germline V gives CDR1 DFQATT, CDR2 SNEGSKA (reference sequence). The chain's CDR3 is CSASKISSGRELLGNEQFF. The DNA for the CDR3 is TGCAGTGCTTCCAAAATAAGTAGCGGGAGGGAGCTTTTGGGCAATGAGCAGTTCTTC.

The chain combines TRBV27 with TRBJ1-5; D is possibly TRBD1 (5 bases). Germline lookup yields CDR1 MNHEY and CDR2 SMNVEV (reference sequence). The V end lost 6 bases, the J end lost 0 bases, and 9 bases lay between the germline ends. The CDR3 has 14 residues. Here the CDR3 DNA reads TGTGCCAGCAGCGGGGGAACTAGCAATCAGCCCCAGCATTTT. Translated: CASSGGTSNQPQHF.

This clonotype was counted at least ten times. This chain joins TRBV20-1 and TRBJ2-1, with TRBD2 matching over 11 bases. The CDR3 runs 16 residues. Germline CDR1 is DFQATT and CDR2 is SNEGSKA (reference sequence). With V trimmed by 0 bases and J by 4 bases, 5 bases remained unmatched. CDR3 sequence (DNA): TGCAGTGCTAGAGATTGGGGACTAGCGGAATACAATGAGCAGTTCTTC. Translating gives CSARDWGLAEYNEQFF.

This clonotype showed up many times. The rearrangement uses TRBV28 and TRBJ2-5; 8 positions agree with TRBD2. Germline assignment: CDR1 MDHEN and CDR2 SYDVKM. J was trimmed by 5 bases and V by 5 bases; bases with no gene match: 7. This CDR3 spans 14 amino acids. The CDR3 here is CASSPGGIWETQYF. Written as DNA, the CDR3 is TGTGCCAGCAGTCCGGGGGGGATTTGGGAGACCCAGTACTTC.

This clonotype was counted many times. V usage is TRBV29-1 and J usage is TRBJ1-4; TRBD1 matches at 7 bases. Germline assignment: CDR1 SQVTM and CDR2 ANQGSEA. The CDR3 runs to 12 residues. Trimming took 6 bases from V and 5 from J; bases not matched to a gene: 3. This CDR3 is CSVVTGNEKLFF. Written as DNA, the CDR3 is TGCAGCGTGGTGACAGGGAATGAAAAACTGTTTTTT.

This clonotype was seen many times. The chain carries TRBV18 and TRBJ1-4; no firm D call. V was cut by 3 bases and J by 0 bases, with 11 bases left in between. The CDR3 loop spans 16 amino acids. Germline V gene data show CDR1 as KGHSH and CDR2 as LQKENI. The CDR3 loop reads CASSPLTVATNEKLFF. In nucleotides, the CDR3 is TGTGCCAGCTCACCGCTTACGGTTGCAACTAATGAAAAACTGTTTTTT.

This clonotype was seen ten or more times. The chain employs TRBV4-3 and TRBJ2-7; 8 bases line up with TRBD1. CDR1 LGHNA and CDR2 YSLEER come from the germline V gene. Germline trimming cut 0 bases from V and 2 bases from J; bases unmatched to any gene: 6. The CDR3 totals 16 residues. CDR3 residues: CASSQEYGQGTYEQYF. CDR3 DNA sequence: TGCGCCAGCAGCCAAGAATACGGACAGGGCACCTACGAGCAGTACTTC.

This clonotype was seen ten or more times. The chain employs TRBV5-1 and TRBJ2-7; tentative D call: TRBD2 (5 bases). This CDR3 spans 12 amino acids. Trimming cost V 0 bases and J 6 bases, with 7 bases left between them. CDR1 and CDR2 (germline): SGHRS, YFSETQ. Here the CDR3 DNA reads TGCGCCAGCAGCTTGGAAGGAGGCGAGCAGTACTTC. Protein: CASSLEGGEQYF.

This clonotype was counted many times. The chain carries TRBV29-1 and TRBJ2-5; a possible D gene is TRBD1 (6 bases). Looked up from germline, CDR1 is SQVTM and CDR2 is ANQGSEA. V lost 4 bases and J lost 2, with 17 bases in between. The CDR3 has 15 residues. The CDR3 spells CSVAPPYTGQETQYF. CDR3 in DNA: TGCAGCGTTGCCCCTCCCTATACAGGGCAAGAGACCCAGTACTTC.

This clonotype was observed a handful of times. The chain has TRBV5-1 and TRBJ2-3; 8 bases agree with TRBD1. The CDR3 sequence is 16 residues long. V trimming: 5 bases; J trimming: 5 bases; junction bases outside the gene matches: 13. In germline, CDR1 is SGHRS, CDR2 YFSETQ. The CDR3 DNA sequence: TGCGCCAGCAGACTCCTCCAGGCAGGGGGCGGAGATACGCAGTATTTT. This translates into CASRLLQAGGGDTQYF.

The V call is TRBV29-1, the J call TRBJ2-7, with 11 bases aligning to TRBD1. This CDR3 region has 15 residues. V shed 1 base, J shed 5 bases, and the junction held 7 bases outside the gene matches. Germline V gene data show CDR1 as SQVTM and CDR2 as ANQGSEA. The DNA of the CDR3 is TGCAGCGTTGAAGTGGTGGGACAGGGGGGCGACGAGCAGTACTTC. This codes for CSVEVVGQGGDEQYF.

This clonotype was seen many times. The J gene is TRBJ1-2, the V gene TRBV28; D is undetermined. The V and J ends lost 7 bases and 8 bases respectively, with 11 bases between them. The CDR3 extends over 11 amino acids. From germline, CDR1 is MDHEN and CDR2 SYDVKM. CDR3 in DNA: TGTGCCAGCAATAGTATCCGAGGCTACACCTTC. It yields the protein CASNSIRGYTF.

Many counts were recorded for this clonotype. The rearrangement uses TRBV7-8 and TRBJ1-4, with no clear D. This CDR3 is built from 15 residues. Germline values: CDR1 SGHVS, CDR2 FQNEAQ. Between the trimmed V and J ends, which lost 7 bases and 3 bases, there was a span of 15 bases. CDR3: CASNNPGASNEKLFF. CDR3 nucleotides: TGTGCCAGCAACAACCCCGGCGCCTCTAATGAAAAACTGTTTTTT.

The chain links TRBV15 to TRBJ2-6, with D tentatively TRBD2 (6 bases). Germline V lookup: CDR1 LNHNV, CDR2 YYDKDF (reference sequence). The V end was cut by 6 bases, the J end by 2 bases, with 23 bases between. The CDR3 spans 19 residues. The CDR3 spells CATRREGPLARAGANVLTF. The DNA of the CDR3 is TGTGCCACCAGGCGTGAGGGGCCACTAGCTAGAGCTGGGGCCAACGTCCTGACTTTC.

This clonotype was counted ten times or more. The chain recombines TRBV30 with TRBJ2-5; possible D gene TRBD2, 5 bases. The CDR3 extends over 14 amino acids. Trimming shortened V by 0 bases and J by 0 bases, and 8 bases separated the two germline ends. Per germline, CDR1 GTSNPN and CDR2 SVGIG (reference sequence). CDR3 nucleotide sequence: TGTGCCTGGAGTGTGAGGGCAGACCAAGAGACCCAGTACTTC. Encoded protein: CAWSVRADQETQYF.